The 21 T cell receptor beta chains reported below all come from one sample, sequenced in a study of T-cell memory formation after mild COVID-19. MiXCR, applied by TCRdb to the 5' RACE reads, yields one record per CDR3 protein. This repertoire shows about 340,000 distinct CDR3 sequences, 10% to 15% found once; its top ten account for over 20%. Sequencing was performed on PBMCs or a T cell subset sorted from them (not recorded which). These receptors all stem from a man aged 18 to 35 who had mild COVID-19 (a few samples of this study predate the infection). Cell type and time point are not known.

The chain employs TRBV6-6 and TRBJ2-1; D gene uncertain. Germline CDR1 is MNHNY and CDR2 is SVGAGI (reference sequence). The V gene lost 0 bases and the J gene lost 10 bases, with 25 bases spanning the gap. This CDR3 has 18 amino acids. The CDR3 here is CASSYSGARRPFFGEQFF. CDR3 in DNA: TGTGCCAGCAGTTACTCAGGCGCTCGGAGACCATTTTTTGGCGAGCAGTTCTTC.

CDR3 nucleotides: TGTGCCAGCAGCCCCCCCAGGGGGAGCTCCTACAATGAGCAGTTCTTC. Translation: CASSPPRGSSYNEQFF. V gene TRBV7-9 combines with J gene TRBJ2-1, with 7 bases matching TRBD1. Germline assignment: CDR1 SEHNR and CDR2 FQNEAQ (reference sequence). After removal of 5 bases from V and 0 bases from J, the junction contained 7 bases not matched to a gene. The CDR3 consists of 16 residues.

This chain links TRBV5-1 with TRBJ2-1; no clear D gene. Trimming removed 3 bases from V and 7 bases from J, with 8 bases in between. CDR3 length: 12 residues. Germline values: CDR1 SGHRS, CDR2 YFSETQ. Written as DNA, the CDR3 is TGCGCCAGCAGCTACGCGGAGAATGAGCAGTTCTTC. Translating gives CASSYAENEQFF.

This chain links TRBV5-4 with TRBJ2-1; D may be TRBD1 (5 bases). The CDR3 has 14 residues. The ends were cut back, 7 bases at V and 1 base at J, with 12 bases in the middle. Germline-derived CDR1 and CDR2 are SGHNT and YYREEE (reference sequence). CDR3 protein: CASQTGLSYNEQFF. CDR3 sequence (DNA): TGTGCCAGCCAAACAGGCCTATCCTACAATGAGCAGTTCTTC. Drawing the rest from reference TRBV5-4 and TRBJ2-1, the complete variable domain is ETGVTQSPTHLIKTRGQQVTLRCSSQSGHNTVSWYQQALGQGPQFIFQYYREEENGRGNFPPRFSGLQFPNYSSELNVNALELDDSALYLCASQTGLSYNEQFFGPGTRLTVL.

This clonotype was seen a handful of times. The genes are TRBV12-3 or TRBV12-4 and TRBJ2-2; TRBD2 matches at 7 bases. The CDR3 is 14 residues long. The V gene end was trimmed by 5 bases and the J gene end by 8 bases; junction bases not matched to a gene: 8. The CDR3 reads CASSATSRAGELFF. DNA of the CDR3: TGTGCCAGCAGTGCGACTAGCAGAGCGGGGGAGCTGTTTTTT.

This clonotype was seen repeatedly, ten times or more. The chain couples TRBV5-4 to TRBJ2-1; 11 bases are a match to TRBD2. J lost 3 bases, V lost 1 base, and 0 bases had no gene match. This CDR3 has 15 residues. Germline CDR1 is SGHNT and CDR2 is YYREEE (reference sequence). The CDR3 DNA is TGTGCCAGCAGCTTGCTAGCGGGGGGCTACAATGAGCAGTTCTTC. Encoded protein: CASSLLAGGYNEQFF.

At least ten counts were recorded for this clonotype. V gene TRBV6-1 combines with J gene TRBJ2-7; D might be TRBD2 (6 bases). V was cut by 2 bases and J by 2 bases, with 19 bases left in between. The germline gives CDR1 MNHNS, CDR2 SASEGT. The CDR3 is made up of 17 amino acids. The CDR3, as DNA: TGTGCCAGCAGTGAACCTACTAGCATCTATGTGGCCTACGAGCAGTACTTC. It translates to CASSEPTSIYVAYEQYF.

This clonotype appeared a few times. The chain has TRBV6-2 or TRBV6-3 and TRBJ2-5; D is unresolved. The CDR3 spans 12 residues. The germline V gene encodes CDR1 MNHEY and CDR2 SVGEGT. Trimming stripped 9 bases from V and 5 bases from J, with 13 bases between. CDR3 bases: TGTGCCAGTCGTTCTATCCTGGAGACCCAGTACTTC. Protein sequence: CASRSILETQYF.

This clonotype came up many times. This chain links TRBV24-1 with TRBJ2-7; tentative D call: TRBD1 (6 bases). The CDR3 contains 17 residues. The germline V gene has CDR1 KGHDR and CDR2 SFDVKD. V dropped 0 bases and J dropped 3 bases, with 17 bases sitting between them. This chain's CDR3 is CATSDLSENRDGYEQYV. The CDR3 bases are TGTGCCACCAGTGATTTGTCTGAGAACAGGGACGGCTACGAGCAGTACGTC.

The chain has TRBV7-2 and TRBJ1-1, with D uncertain. The CDR3 length is 15 residues. CDR1 and CDR2 from the germline V gene are SGHTA and FQGNSA. The V gene lost 4 bases and the J gene lost 4 bases, with 16 bases spanning the gap. CDR3 loop: CASSSRSSRTTEAFF. The DNA for the CDR3 is TGTGCCAGCAGCTCCCGATCCAGTAGGACCACTGAAGCTTTCTTT.

The V and J genes are TRBV2 and TRBJ1-4; no firm D call. The V gene lost 1 base and the J gene lost 7 bases, with 13 bases spanning the gap. The length of the CDR3 is 15 residues. Germline V gene sequence: CDR1 SNHLY, CDR2 FYNNEI. CDR3 nucleotides: TGTGCCAGCAGTGAAGGGCAGGTCTCGGGTGAAAAACTGTTTTTT. Protein product: CASSEGQVSGEKLFF. Looking up the rest from reference TRBV2 and TRBJ1-4 gives the full variable domain: EPEVTQTPSHQVTQMGQEVILRCVPISNHLYFYWYRQILGQKVEFLVSFYNNEISEKSEIFDDQFSVERPDGSNFTLKIRSTKLEDSAMYFCASSEGQVSGEKLFFGSGTQLSVL.

As for this clonotype: Compared with germline, one end of the junction differs, possibly owing to a read error. The chain employs TRBV7-7 and TRBJ2-2; 7 bases fit TRBD1. Germline V lookup: CDR1 SSHAT, CDR2 FNYEAQ (reference sequence). The CDR3 is 16 amino acids. The CDR3 DNA follows: TGTGCTAGCAGCCCTCGGACAGGAGGCAGCGCCGGGGAGCTGTTTTTT. This codes for CASSPRTGGSAGELFF.

V is TRBV5-5 and J is TRBJ2-1; D gene ambiguous. Trimming removed 5 bases from V and 12 bases from J, with 9 bases in between. Germline V gene data show CDR1 as SGHKS and CDR2 as YYEKEE (reference sequence). The CDR3 loop spans 10 amino acids. CDR3 nucleotides: TGTGCCAGCAGTCACGGCGTGCAGTTCTTC. The encoded protein is CASSHGVQFF. Full variable domain (outside the CDR3, taken from reference TRBV5-5 and TRBJ2-1): DAGVTQSPTHLIKTRGQQVTLRCSPISGHKSVSWYQQVLGQGPQFIFQYYEKEERGRGNFPDRFSARQFPNYSSELNVNALLLGDSALYLCASSHGVQFFGPGTRLTVL.

This clonotype has only a few counts. This sequence joins TRBV2 and TRBJ2-5, with a tentative D call TRBD1 (6 bases). The germline gives CDR1 SNHLY, CDR2 FYNNEI. Trimming took off 5 bases at V and 4 bases at J, with 8 bases between the two ends. CDR3 size: 12 residues. CDR3 coding DNA: TGTGCCAGCAGTTCAGGGGTAGAGACCCAGTACTTC. This gives the protein CASSSGVETQYF. The entire variable domain, with the rest obtained from reference TRBV2 and TRBJ2-5, is as follows: EPEVTQTPSHQVTQMGQEVILRCVPISNHLYFYWYRQILGQKVEFLVSFYNNEISEKSEIFDDQFSVERPDGSNFTLKIRSTKLEDSAMYFCASSSGVETQYFGPGTRLLVL.

V and J are TRBV6-2 or TRBV6-3 and TRBJ2-7, with TRBD1 matching 9 bases. The CDR3 contains 15 residues. Germline CDR1 MNHEY, CDR2 SVGEGT. V was pared by 5 bases and J by 5 bases, with 10 bases of the junction left unmatched. This CDR3 is CASSPGTGNRDEQYF. CDR3 nucleotide sequence: TGTGCCAGCAGTCCCGGGACAGGGAATAGAGACGAGCAGTACTTC.

This clonotype was recorded only once. The rearrangement links TRBV12-3 or TRBV12-4 to TRBJ1-2; no clear D. Trimming took off 2 bases at V and 4 bases at J, with 8 bases between the two ends. The CDR3 consists of 13 residues. The CDR3 DNA reads as TGTGCCAGCAGTTTATGGGGAGTCTATGGCTACACCTTC. This translates into CASSLWGVYGYTF.

This clonotype has ten or more counts. This chain links TRBV12-3 or TRBV12-4 with TRBJ2-3, with 9 bases aligning to TRBD2. CDR3 size: 18 residues. V trimming: 3 bases; J trimming: 2 bases; junction bases outside the gene matches: 12. CDR3 nucleotide sequence: TGTGCCAGCAGTTTGGGAAGACGGGGCGGGGGGGCCACAGATACGCAGTATTTT. Translation gives CASSLGRRGGGATDTQYF.

The chain employs TRBV12-5 and TRBJ2-3, with 9 bases matching TRBD2. J lost 4 bases, V lost 3 bases, and 14 bases had no gene match. This CDR3 is 18 amino acids long. The germline V gene has CDR1 LGHNT and CDR2 FRNRAP. The CDR3 DNA is TGTGCTAGTGGTTTACCTAATCCTTCTAGCGGGGCGGCAGATACGCAGTATTTT. Encoded protein: CASGLPNPSSGAADTQYF.

The genes are TRBV7-6 and TRBJ2-5; no firm D call. Germline assignment: CDR1 SGHVS and CDR2 FNYEAQ. Deletions cut 2 bases from V and 3 bases from J, with 10 bases between. The CDR3 loop spans 14 amino acids. The CDR3 sequence is CASSLPLTKETQYF. In DNA form, the CDR3 reads TGTGCCAGCAGCTTACCCCTCACCAAAGAGACCCAGTACTTC. Full variable domain (missing parts from reference TRBV7-6 and TRBJ2-5): GAGVSQSPRYKVTKRGQDVALRCDPISGHVSLYWYRQALGQGPEFLTYFNYEAQQDKSGLPNDRFSAERPEGSISTLTIQRTEQRDSAMYRCASSLPLTKETQYFGPGTRLLVL.

This chain joins TRBV9 and TRBJ2-1; maybe TRBD2 (6 bases). Germline V CDR1 and CDR2: SGDLS, YYNGEE. CDR3 size: 15 residues. The V gene lost 4 bases and the J gene lost 5 bases, with 16 bases spanning the gap. CDR3 DNA: TGTGCCAGCAGCCAGTCCGGGACTCGCGACAATGAGCAGTTCTTC. Translated, it gives CASSQSGTRDNEQFF.

This clonotype was observed a few times. The chain is built from TRBV5-1 and TRBJ2-3; no definite D call. The CDR3 has 15 amino acids. Between the trimmed V and J ends, which lost 0 bases and 0 bases, there was a span of 8 bases. Germline assignment: CDR1 SGHRS and CDR2 YFSETQ. Written as DNA, the CDR3 is TGCGCCAGCAGCTTGGCGGCTTCCAGCACAGATACGCAGTATTTT. Amino acids: CASSLAASSTDTQYF.